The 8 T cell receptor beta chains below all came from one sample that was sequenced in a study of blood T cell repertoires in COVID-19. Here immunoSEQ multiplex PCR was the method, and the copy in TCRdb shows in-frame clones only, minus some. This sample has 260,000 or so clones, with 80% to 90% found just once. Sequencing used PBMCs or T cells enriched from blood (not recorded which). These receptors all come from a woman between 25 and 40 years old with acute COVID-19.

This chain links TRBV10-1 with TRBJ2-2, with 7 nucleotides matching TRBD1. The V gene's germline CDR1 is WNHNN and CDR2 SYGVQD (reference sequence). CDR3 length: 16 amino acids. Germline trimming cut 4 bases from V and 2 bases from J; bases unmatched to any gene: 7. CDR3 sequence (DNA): TGCGCCAGCAGTGGACCTACAGGGGATAACACCGGGGAGCTGTTTTTT. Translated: CASSGPTGDNTGELFF.

CDR3 amino acids: CASSDYSGTEDEKLFF. CDR3 DNA: TGTGCCAGCAGTGACTACTCCGGGACAGAGGATGAAAAACTGTTTTTT. V and J are TRBV6-1 and TRBJ1-4, with 7 bases matching TRBD1. There are 16 residues in the CDR3. V shed 3 bases, J shed 6 bases, and the junction held 10 bases outside the gene matches. From germline, CDR1 is MNHNS and CDR2 SASEGT.

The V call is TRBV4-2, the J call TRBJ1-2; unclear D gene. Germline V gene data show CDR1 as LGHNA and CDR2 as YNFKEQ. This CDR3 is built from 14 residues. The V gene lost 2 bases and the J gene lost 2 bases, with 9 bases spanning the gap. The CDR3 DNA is TGTGCCAGCAGCCAAAGTCGCCTAAACTATGGCTACACCTTC. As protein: CASSQSRLNYGYTF.

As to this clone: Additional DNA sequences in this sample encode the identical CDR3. The CDR3 is CSAGDYGYTF. In nucleotides, the CDR3 is TGCAGTGCAGGGGATTATGGCTACACCTTC. The chain joins TRBV20-1 to TRBJ1-2, with D tentatively TRBD1 (5 bases). The CDR3 has 10 residues. V lost 6 bases and J 5 bases, leaving 7 bases between the germline ends. CDR1 is DFQATT, CDR2 SNEGSKA, per germline (reference sequence).

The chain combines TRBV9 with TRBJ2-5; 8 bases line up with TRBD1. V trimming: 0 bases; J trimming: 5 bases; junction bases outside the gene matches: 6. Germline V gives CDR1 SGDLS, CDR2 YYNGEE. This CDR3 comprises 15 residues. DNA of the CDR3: TGTGCCAGCAGCGTAGAGGGCAACAGGGGGGAGACCCAGTACTTC. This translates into CASSVEGNRGETQYF.

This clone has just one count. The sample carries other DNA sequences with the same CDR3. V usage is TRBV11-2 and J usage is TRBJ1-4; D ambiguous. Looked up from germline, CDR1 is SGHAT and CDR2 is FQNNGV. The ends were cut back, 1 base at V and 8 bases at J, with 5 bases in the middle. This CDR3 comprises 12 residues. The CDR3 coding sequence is TGTGCCAGCAGCTTAGCAGGAGAAAAACTGTTTTTT. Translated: CASSLAGEKLFF.

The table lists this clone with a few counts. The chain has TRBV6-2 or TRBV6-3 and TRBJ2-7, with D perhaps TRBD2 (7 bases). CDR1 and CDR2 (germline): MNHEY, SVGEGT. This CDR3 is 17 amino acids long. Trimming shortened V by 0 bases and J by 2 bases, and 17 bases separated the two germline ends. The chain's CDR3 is CASSYSRAGALAYEQYF. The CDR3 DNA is TGTGCCAGCAGTTACTCGAGGGCGGGGGCCTTAGCCTACGAGCAGTACTTC.

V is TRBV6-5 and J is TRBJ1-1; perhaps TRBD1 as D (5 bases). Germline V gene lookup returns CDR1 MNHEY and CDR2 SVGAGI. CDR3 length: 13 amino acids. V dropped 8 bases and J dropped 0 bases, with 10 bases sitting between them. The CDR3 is CASGQGLNTEAFF. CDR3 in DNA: TGTGCCAGCGGGCAGGGCCTGAACACTGAAGCTTTCTTT.